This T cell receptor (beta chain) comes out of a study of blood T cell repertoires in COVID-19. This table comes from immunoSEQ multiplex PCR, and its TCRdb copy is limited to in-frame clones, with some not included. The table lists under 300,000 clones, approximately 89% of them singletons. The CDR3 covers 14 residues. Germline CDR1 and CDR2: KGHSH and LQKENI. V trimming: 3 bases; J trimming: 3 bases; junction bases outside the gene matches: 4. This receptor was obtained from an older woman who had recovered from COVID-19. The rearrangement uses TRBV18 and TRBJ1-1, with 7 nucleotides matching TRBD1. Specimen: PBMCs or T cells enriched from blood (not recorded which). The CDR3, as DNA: TGTGCCAGCTCACCTAGGGGGCAGGACACTGAAGCTTTCTTT. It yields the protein CASSPRGQDTEAFF.